This T cell receptor (beta chain) stems from a study of spatial heterogeneity in lung cancer. Turning to the study itself: The correlation between TCR transcript counts in tumor regions and a T cell module score from matched bulk RNA-seq was strong.

Indicated time point: sample taken at primary tumor resection. Samples came from 65 to 75 TRACERx patients with untreated early-stage lung cancer. Tumor, nontumor lung or frozen PBMC supplied whole RNA, sequenced without sorting. Unmatched junction bases numbered 3, after V lost 6 bases and J lost 7 bases. This CDR3 is built from 13 residues. The germline CDR1 and CDR2 sequences are KGHDR and SFDVKD. This clonotype is medium-sized. Its antigen is still unknown. TCRdb redid the calling of the 5' RACE reads with MiXCR, one entry per CDR3 protein. Of a few thousand distinct CDR3 sequences in the sample, roughly 6.1% were seen once. Findings and caveats of the study: One measure, the expanded intratumoral alpha and beta TCR count, tracked tumor mutation counts. Counts of ubiquitous and regional expanded TCRs tracked ubiquitous and regional nonsynonymous mutations, respectively.

The chain combines TRBV24-1 with TRBJ2-2; 8 bases match TRBD1. This clonotype was obtained from a male donor with early-stage non-small cell lung cancer. The material was lung tumor tissue, obtained at surgery. The CDR3 sequence is CATSQGANGELFF. The CDR3 nucleotides are TGTGCCACCAGTCAGGGGGCGAACGGGGAGCTGTTTTTT.